Following are 29 T cell receptor beta chains from one sample sequenced in a study of blood T cell repertoires in COVID-19. Assay used: immunoSEQ multiplex PCR; TCRdb lists only in-frame clones, some missing. The data hold 120,000 or so clones, with roughly four fifths observed a single time. Material: peripheral blood. Every receptor here comes from a woman aged 60 to 75 with acute or convalescent COVID-19.

This sequence joins TRBV30 and TRBJ2-2, with 8 bases lining up with TRBD1. Germline V lookup: CDR1 GTSNPN, CDR2 SVGIG (reference sequence). Trimming cost V 2 bases and J 4 bases; bases outside gene matches: 6. There are 15 residues in the CDR3. The CDR3 is CAWSLTQGGTGELFF. DNA for the CDR3: TGTGCCTGGAGTTTAACACAGGGGGGCACCGGGGAGCTGTTTTTT.

The chain employs TRBV10-1 and TRBJ1-6, with D perhaps matching TRBD1 (5 bases). Per germline, CDR1 WNHNN and CDR2 SYGVQD (reference sequence). This CDR3 comprises 16 residues. V was pared by 4 bases and J by 9 bases, with 19 bases between. The CDR3 DNA reads TGCGCCAGCAGTGGTACTCAGACAGAGAGAGTTTCACCCCTCCACTTT. Encoded protein: CASSGTQTERVSPLHF.

V is TRBV18 and J is TRBJ2-3, with a possible D match to TRBD1 (6 bases). Germline values: CDR1 KGHSH, CDR2 LQKENI. CDR3 length equals 15 residues. V gave up 6 bases and J gave up 2 bases, with 15 bases separating them. This chain's CDR3 is CASSQQQGFTDTQYF. Here the CDR3 DNA reads TGTGCCAGCTCTCAACAACAGGGCTTCACAGATACGCAGTATTTT.

The rearrangement uses TRBV4-1 and TRBJ2-3; tentative D call: TRBD2 (6 bases). The germline V gene has CDR1 MGHRA and CDR2 YSYEKL. V lost 1 base, J lost 0 bases, and 11 bases lay in between. The CDR3 sequence is 16 residues long. The CDR3 region is CASSQGAGTSTDTQYF. Here the CDR3 DNA reads TGCGCCAGCAGCCAAGGGGCGGGAACTAGCACAGATACGCAGTATTTT.

The chain uses TRBV5-4 and TRBJ2-3, with 11 bases matching TRBD2. The CDR3 is made up of 15 amino acids. Looked up from germline, CDR1 is SGHNT and CDR2 is YYREEE (reference sequence). The trim removed 1 base at V and 4 bases at J, leaving 2 bases unmatched. The CDR3 DNA reads TGTGCCAGCAGCTTGACTAGCGGGGGAGCAGATACGCAGTATTTT. The encoded protein is CASSLTSGGADTQYF.

The chain carries TRBV7-2 and TRBJ2-1; no reliable D call. The CDR3 totals 14 residues. Per germline, CDR1 SGHTA and CDR2 FQGNSA. Trimming removed 1 base from V and 3 bases from J, with 7 bases in between. CDR3 region: CASSLDPGYNEQFF. In DNA, the CDR3 is TGTGCCAGCAGCTTAGATCCAGGCTACAATGAGCAGTTCTTC.

The chain joins TRBV6-5 to TRBJ1-6; D gene unclear. Germline lookup yields CDR1 MNHEY and CDR2 SVGAGI. V lost 0 bases and J 6 bases, leaving 12 bases between the germline ends. The CDR3 covers 16 residues. This CDR3 is CASSYSMRSPNSPLHF. In DNA form, the CDR3 reads TGTGCCAGCAGTTACTCGATGCGGTCACCTAATTCACCCCTCCACTTT.

This clone appeared once. The V and J genes are TRBV29-1 and TRBJ2-3, with 11 bases lining up with TRBD1. This CDR3 has 13 amino acids. The germline CDR1 and CDR2 sequences are SQVTM and ANQGSEA. Trimming cost V 8 bases and J 9 bases; bases outside gene matches: 10. The CDR3 coding sequence is TGCAGCACGGGACAGGGGGGCCAGGGCACGCAGTATTTT. Its translation: CSTGQGGQGTQYF.

The J gene is TRBJ2-3, the V gene TRBV7-6, with D possibly being TRBD2 (6 bases). This CDR3 contains 15 residues. Germline V CDR1 and CDR2: SGHVS, FNYEAQ. Trimming shortened V by 3 bases and J by 3 bases, and 13 bases separated the two germline ends. The CDR3 DNA reads TGTGCCAGCAGCTTCGTAACGGGGGAAACAGATACGCAGTATTTT. Translating gives CASSFVTGETDTQYF.

This chain joins TRBV21-1 and TRBJ1-6; the table's D call, TRBD1, has no DNA check behind it. TRBV21-1 is described as a pseudogene. This CDR3 region has 18 residues. The CDR3 protein is CASSKEGPGHISNSPLHF. In DNA form, the CDR3 reads TGTGCCAGCAGCAAAGAGGGCCCAGGGCATATAAGTAATTCACCCCTCCACTTT.

Points on this clone: One junction end disagrees with the germline gene, perhaps due to a read error. V gene TRBV6-5 combines with J gene TRBJ2-6, with D unclear. The germline CDR1 and CDR2 sequences are MNHEY and SVGAGI. There are 13 residues in the CDR3. This CDR3 reads CASSYSGANVLTF. The CDR3, as DNA: TGTGCCAGCAGCTACTCTGGGGCCAACGTCCTGACTTTC.

The chain joins TRBV7-2 to TRBJ1-5, with 7 bases lining up with TRBD1. Germline trimming cut 5 bases from V and 2 bases from J; bases unmatched to any gene: 6. The CDR3 extends over 15 amino acids. The germline gives CDR1 SGHTA, CDR2 FQGNSA. CDR3 in amino acids: CASSLRQGGNQPQHF. For the CDR3, the DNA is TGTGCCAGCAGCCTAAGACAGGGAGGCAATCAGCCCCAGCATTTT.

The chain has TRBV24-1 and TRBJ1-2; 10 bases map to TRBD1. Germline V gene sequence: CDR1 KGHDR, CDR2 SFDVKD. The CDR3 is 13 residues long. V gave up 6 bases and J gave up 6 bases; unmatched junction bases: 3. CDR3 sequence reads: CATSPDRGHGYTF. The CDR3 nucleotides are TGTGCCACCAGTCCCGACAGGGGGCATGGCTACACCTTC.

The V gene is TRBV5-1, the J gene TRBJ2-5; 9 positions agree with TRBD2. V was clipped by 2 bases and J by 5 bases; unmatched bases: 7. The germline CDR1 and CDR2 sequences are SGHRS and YFSETQ. This CDR3 is built from 15 residues. CDR3 nucleotide sequence: TGCGCCAGCAGCTTCCAAGCGGGGGGTTCGGAGACCCAGTACTTC. Protein: CASSFQAGGSETQYF.

This sequence joins TRBV10-2 and TRBJ1-5; D is perhaps TRBD1 (6 bases). The germline gives CDR1 WSHSY, CDR2 SAAADI. V lost 8 bases, J lost 3 bases, and 14 bases lay in between. The CDR3 runs to 14 residues. As DNA, the CDR3 is TGCGCCAGCCGGGTCGGGGGGCCCAATCAGCCCCAGCATTTT. Protein: CASRVGGPNQPQHF.

This chain links TRBV4-2 with TRBJ2-2; 13 bases map to TRBD2. The CDR3 length is 16 residues. V shed 3 bases and J 4 bases; nucleotides not matched to a gene: 2. The germline gives CDR1 LGHNA, CDR2 YNFKEQ. In DNA form, the CDR3 reads TGTGCCAGCAGCCAGAGACTAGCGGGGGGCACCGGGGAGCTGTTTTTT. Translated, it gives CASSQRLAGGTGELFF.

V is TRBV5-1 and J is TRBJ2-7; tentative D call: TRBD1 (6 bases). Germline loops: CDR1 SGHRS, CDR2 YFSETQ. Trimming took 0 bases from V and 6 from J, leaving 16 bases between them. The CDR3 has 15 amino acids. The CDR3 bases are TGCGCCAGCAGCTTGGGGCAACAGGGTTTGGGCGAGCAGTACTTC. Its translation: CASSLGQQGLGEQYF. Variable domain in full (rest from reference TRBV5-1 and TRBJ2-7): KAGVTQTPRYLIKTRGQQVTLSCSPISGHRSVSWYQQTPGQGLQFLFEYFSETQRNKGNFPGRFSGRQFSNSRSEMNVSTLELGDSALYLCASSLGQQGLGEQYFGPGTRLTVT.

The table lists this clone with a few counts. Other DNA variants within this sample encode the same CDR3. The chain couples TRBV5-1 to TRBJ2-5; 8 nucleotides match TRBD2. The CDR3 loop spans 14 amino acids. CDR1 and CDR2 (germline): SGHRS, YFSETQ. Trimming cost V 2 bases and J 1 base; bases outside gene matches: 1. CDR3 loop: CASSLGTSQETQYF. The CDR3 DNA sequence: TGCGCCAGCAGCTTAGGGACTAGCCAAGAGACCCAGTACTTC. Supplemented by reference TRBV5-1 and TRBJ2-5, the full variable domain reads KAGVTQTPRYLIKTRGQQVTLSCSPISGHRSVSWYQQTPGQGLQFLFEYFSETQRNKGNFPGRFSGRQFSNSRSEMNVSTLELGDSALYLCASSLGTSQETQYFGPGTRLLVL.

This clone occurred once. This rearrangement joins TRBV6-5 to TRBJ2-7, with D possibly being TRBD2 (5 bases). The CDR3 has 13 amino acids. The V and J ends lost 6 bases and 7 bases respectively, with 16 bases between them. Per the germline V gene, CDR1 is MNHEY and CDR2 is SVGAGI. CDR3 amino acids: CASSIRGPWEQYF. The CDR3 region has the DNA TGTGCCAGCAGCATTCGGGGTCCCTGGGAGCAGTACTTC.

The chain joins TRBV7-9 to TRBJ1-1; a possible D gene is TRBD1 (5 bases). The V end lost 1 base, the J end lost 8 bases, and 11 bases lay between the germline ends. The CDR3 runs 13 residues. CDR1 is SEHNR, CDR2 FQNEAQ, per germline (reference sequence). The CDR3 reads CASSLVKEGEAFF. CDR3 sequence (DNA): TGTGCCAGCAGCTTAGTTAAGGAGGGGGAAGCTTTCTTT.

This chain links TRBV4-2 with TRBJ2-1; weak D call: TRBD2 (6 bases). This CDR3 region has 13 residues. Germline assignment: CDR1 LGHNA and CDR2 YNFKEQ. Deletions cut 0 bases from V and 6 bases from J, with 6 bases between. The CDR3 DNA follows: TGTGCCAGCAGCCAAGAGGGGGGCAATGAGCAGTTCTTC. It codes for CASSQEGGNEQFF.

The chain links TRBV5-1 to TRBJ2-7; 12 nucleotides line up with TRBD1. The CDR3 extends over 15 amino acids. Germline trimming cut 3 bases from V and 4 bases from J; bases unmatched to any gene: 5. Per the germline V gene, CDR1 is SGHRS and CDR2 is YFSETQ. CDR3 sequence reads: CASSWGTGGLYEQYF. CDR3 nucleotides: TGCGCCAGCAGCTGGGGGACAGGGGGCTTATACGAGCAGTACTTC. Full variable domain (remainder filled in from reference TRBV5-1 and TRBJ2-7): KAGVTQTPRYLIKTRGQQVTLSCSPISGHRSVSWYQQTPGQGLQFLFEYFSETQRNKGNFPGRFSGRQFSNSRSEMNVSTLELGDSALYLCASSWGTGGLYEQYFGPGTRLTVT.

This chain joins TRBV6-5 and TRBJ1-5; 8 bases are a match to TRBD1. V dropped 6 bases and J dropped 1; count of bases not matched to a gene: 2. Germline CDR1 reads MNHEY; CDR2 reads SVGAGI. The length of the CDR3 is 14 residues. Here the CDR3 DNA reads TGTGCCAGCAGGCAGGGGGCAAGCAATCAGCCCCAGCATTTT. It encodes CASRQGASNQPQHF.

This clone was recorded at least ten times. The genes are TRBV11-3 and TRBJ2-5, with a possible D match to TRBD1 (6 bases). Per the germline V gene, CDR1 is SGHNT and CDR2 is YENEEA. The CDR3 covers 16 residues. V lost 5 bases to trimming and J lost 2 bases, with 18 bases between them. CDR3 residues: CASSPPGGALQETQYF. CDR3 DNA: TGTGCCAGCAGCCCTCCTGGGGGCGCGTTGCAAGAGACCCAGTACTTC. The full variable domain, completed using reference TRBV11-3 and TRBJ2-5, is EAGVVQSPRYKIIEKKQPVAFWCNPISGHNTLYWYLQNLGQGPELLIRYENEEAVDDSQLPKDRFSAERLKGVDSTLKIQPAELGDSAVYLCASSPPGGALQETQYFGPGTRLLVL.

This clone was counted a few times. The chain has TRBV7-8 and TRBJ1-3; maybe TRBD1 (5 bases). Trimming stripped 5 bases from V and 2 bases from J, with 13 bases between. The CDR3 length is 15 residues. The germline CDR1 and CDR2 sequences are SGHVS and FQNEAQ. The CDR3 DNA reads as TGTGCCAGCAGCGTAGAGGGGATTGCTGGAAACACCATATATTTT. It codes for CASSVEGIAGNTIYF.

The chain uses TRBV5-1 and TRBJ1-2; 10 bases match TRBD1. Germline loops: CDR1 SGHRS, CDR2 YFSETQ. This CDR3 is 12 amino acids long. The junction had 5 bases not matched to a gene; V was cut back by 5 bases and J by 10 bases. CDR3 sequence: CASSRDRGDYTF. CDR3 sequence (DNA): TGCGCCAGCAGTAGGGACAGGGGTGACTACACCTTC.

With regard to this clone: The same CDR3 can be traced to other DNA sequences in this sample. This sequence joins TRBV30 and TRBJ1-1; D perhaps matches TRBD1 (5 bases). The CDR3 is made up of 12 amino acids. Germline CDR1 is GTSNPN and CDR2 is SVGIG (reference sequence). V dropped 2 bases and J dropped 5 bases, with 9 bases sitting between them. This chain's CDR3 is CAWSPQGTEAFF. As DNA, the CDR3 is TGTGCCTGGAGTCCGCAGGGAACTGAAGCTTTCTTT. The full variable domain, in which reference TRBV30 and TRBJ1-1 provide the parts outside the CDR3, is SQTIHQWPATLVQPVGSPLSLECTVEGTSNPNLYWYRQAAGRGLQLLFYSVGIGQISSEVPQNLSASRPQDRQFILSSKKLLLSDSGFYLCAWSPQGTEAFFGQGTRLTVV.

The V call is TRBV28, the J call TRBJ2-7; 10 nucleotides match TRBD1. V gave up 7 bases and J gave up 4 bases; unmatched junction bases: 10. The length of the CDR3 is 15 residues. Germline values: CDR1 MDHEN, CDR2 SYDVKM. CDR3 DNA sequence: TGTGCCAGCACTACCCGAAGGACAGGGGGGTACGAGCAGTACTTC. It translates to CASTTRRTGGYEQYF.

This chain uses TRBV18 with TRBJ1-1; perhaps TRBD1 as D (6 bases). Germline CDR1 reads KGHSH; CDR2 reads LQKENI. This CDR3 is 12 amino acids long. V lost 2 bases to trimming and J lost 7 bases, with 8 bases between them. In DNA form, the CDR3 reads TGTGCCAGCTCACCAAGGGGGAGTGAAGCTTTCTTT. It yields the protein CASSPRGSEAFF. The full variable domain, rest sourced from reference TRBV18 and TRBJ1-1, is NAGVMQNPRHLVRRRGQEARLRCSPMKGHSHVYWYRQLPEEGLKFMVYLQKENIIDESGMPKERFSAEFPKEGPSILRIQQVVRGDSAAYFCASSPRGSEAFFGQGTRLTVV.